This T cell receptor beta chain came from a study of T cell responses to AZD1222 COVID-19 vaccine. In germline, CDR1 is LNHDA, CDR2 SQIVND (reference sequence). With 5 bases removed from V and 1 base from J, the gap between germline ends came to 14 bases. This CDR3 has 15 residues. TCRdb keeps only in-frame clones here, not all; method: immunoSEQ multiplex PCR. The sample lists over 130,000 clones; approximately 91% were seen once. This specimen was peripheral blood, taken on day 0 of AZD1222 vaccination. The chain links TRBV19 to TRBJ1-1, with D perhaps TRBD1 (6 bases). The TCR comes from an adult in good health. The CDR3: CASSPQGLGNTEAFF. The CDR3 nucleotides read TGTGCCAGTAGTCCACAGGGTTTGGGGAACACTGAAGCTTTCTTT.